This entry is about one T cell receptor (beta chain). This CDR3 comprises 17 residues. V lost 0 bases to trimming and J lost 1 base; unmatched junction nucleotides: 0. Germline V gene sequence: CDR1 KGHSH, CDR2 LQKENI. TCRdb keeps only in-frame clones here, not all; method: immunoSEQ multiplex PCR. The table shows 95,000 to 150,000 clones, with 86% occurring only once. This sample was taken from a study of blood T cell repertoires in COVID-19. Looking at the study overall: The study drew acute and convalescent COVID-19 samples from the United States, Italy and Spain. T cells, B-cell-depleted T cells, or PBMCs provided the cDNA or gDNA that served as material.

The sequencing sample was made of peripheral blood. The chain links TRBV18 to TRBJ2-3; 14 bases line up with TRBD2. This TCR was sampled from a human donor in a cohort sampled during active COVID-19. CDR3 protein: CASSPPGLAGGTDTQYF. In DNA form, the CDR3 reads TGTGCCAGCTCACCACCGGGACTAGCGGGAGGCACAGATACGCAGTATTTT.